Given below is one T cell receptor beta chain in context. During its preparation, the TCRbeta library received unique molecular identifiers. TCRdb recomputed calls from the PCR reads with MiXCR, one row per CDR3 protein. This table holds 500,000 or so distinct CDR3 sequences, around 10% found once. This CDR3 is built from 13 residues. Trimming cost V 5 bases and J 5 bases, with 12 bases left between them. The germline V gene has CDR1 SGHTA and CDR2 FQGNSA. The source of the sample is a study of T-cell reconstitution after alpha-beta-depleted transplantation in children. Specimen: PBMCs, mostly from graft donor cells, collected 180 days after TCRalphabeta/CD19-depleted stem cell transplant. This receptor was obtained from a female patient aged 2-15 years who had a stem cell transplant for aplastic anemia, so the T cells may come from the graft donor. The rearrangement joins TRBV7-2 to TRBJ1-1, with a tentative D call TRBD1 (5 bases). The CDR3 is CASSHQEGTEAFF. CDR3 DNA: TGTGCCAGCAGCCATCAGGAGGGGACTGAAGCTTTCTTT.